A single sample is the source of the 14 T cell receptor beta chains below, sequenced in a study of cytomegalovirus exposure and HLA in healthy donors. PCR used 60 Vbeta primers and 13 Jbeta primers. This table comes from immunoSEQ multiplex PCR, and its TCRdb copy is limited to in-frame clones, with some not included. The sample has about 130,000 clones, 75% to 85% seen once. Input material: PBMCs. The receptors were gathered from a man aged 25-45 years in good health and CMV-seropositive.

This chain links TRBV15 with TRBJ2-7; D may be TRBD2 (6 bases). Trimming left V 5 bases short and J 3 bases short, with 11 bases between. Germline values: CDR1 LNHNV, CDR2 YYDKDF (reference sequence). The CDR3 is 13 residues long. CDR3: CATSSREHYEQYF. CDR3 nucleotide sequence: TGTGCCACCAGCTCTCGGGAGCACTACGAGCAGTACTTC.

The J gene is TRBJ1-5, the V gene TRBV19, with TRBD1 identical over 8 bases. Germline V gene data show CDR1 as LNHDA and CDR2 as SQIVND (reference sequence). Trimming removed 7 bases from V and 7 bases from J; junction bases left unmatched: 6. This CDR3 is 13 amino acids long. CDR3 DNA: TGTGCCAGTATGGCAGGGGGCAGGCAGCCCCAGCATTTT. Translating gives CASMAGGRQPQHF.

This chain joins TRBV28 and TRBJ1-2; D remains unclear. CDR1 and CDR2 from the germline V gene are MDHEN and SYDVKM. Trimming removed 2 bases from V and 8 bases from J, with 18 bases in between. There are 15 residues in the CDR3. Here the CDR3 reads CASSLGPTGPRGYTF. CDR3 coding DNA: TGTGCCAGCAGTTTAGGGCCCACTGGGCCTCGGGGCTACACCTTC.

This clone was detected once. This chain joins TRBV6-1 and TRBJ2-5; 8 positions agree with TRBD2. Per germline, CDR1 MNHNS and CDR2 SASEGT. This CDR3 has 17 amino acids. V lost 4 bases to trimming and J lost 0 bases; unmatched junction nucleotides: 10. The CDR3 region has the DNA TGTGCCAGCAGTGTTGGTGTGGCTAGCGGGTACCAAGAGACCCAGTACTTC. Its protein is CASSVGVASGYQETQYF.

The rearrangement joins TRBV19 to TRBJ1-5; TRBD1 matches 9 bases. The CDR3 covers 15 residues. CDR1 is LNHDA, CDR2 SQIVND, per germline (reference sequence). Losses at the gene ends were 4 bases for V and 7 bases for J; bases not matched to a gene: 8. The CDR3 sequence is CASSTGTGNGQPQHF. CDR3 DNA sequence: TGTGCCAGTAGTACCGGGACAGGGAATGGACAGCCCCAGCATTTT.

The genes are TRBV11-3 and TRBJ2-2; TRBD1 might be the D (5 bases). Germline CDR1 is SGHNT and CDR2 is YENEEA. CDR3 length equals 14 residues. Trimming shortened V by 5 bases and J by 6 bases, and 13 bases separated the two germline ends. CDR3 DNA: TGTGCCAGCAGCCCCTACCAAGGGGCCGGGGAGCTGTTTTTT. Translating gives CASSPYQGAGELFF.

The gene calls are TRBV18 and TRBJ2-6, with 10 bases fitting TRBD1. J was trimmed by 2 bases and V by 2 bases; bases with no gene match: 18. In germline, CDR1 is KGHSH, CDR2 LQKENI. The CDR3 covers 22 residues. The CDR3 coding sequence is TGTGCCAGCTCACCAGAGTTCAGGTTCTGGGACAGGGGTGCCCCTGGGGCCAACGTCCTGACTTTC. It specifies CASSPEFRFWDRGAPGANVLTF.

V is TRBV25-1 and J is TRBJ2-7, with 10 nucleotides matching TRBD1. The CDR3 loop spans 14 amino acids. V shed 9 bases, J shed 4 bases, and the junction held 9 bases outside the gene matches. Germline assignment: CDR1 MGHDK and CDR2 SYGVNS. Here the CDR3 reads CASYAGTGEYEQYF. CDR3 DNA sequence: TGTGCCAGTTACGCTGGGACAGGGGAGTACGAGCAGTACTTC.

This clone was seen more than once but under ten times. The chain carries TRBV7-2 and TRBJ2-7; maybe TRBD2 (5 bases). Per the germline V gene, CDR1 is SGHTA and CDR2 is FQGNSA. This CDR3 spans 14 amino acids. Trimming took off 3 bases at V and 5 bases at J, with 14 bases between the two ends. This chain's CDR3 is CASSFSRAIDEQYF. CDR3 bases: TGTGCCAGCAGCTTCTCGCGGGCTATTGACGAGCAGTACTTC.

The chain links TRBV12-5 to TRBJ2-1, with D hard to call. The V gene's germline CDR1 is LGHNT and CDR2 FRNRAP. This CDR3 contains 16 residues. Trimming took 7 bases from V and 0 from J, leaving 16 bases between them. CDR3 loop: CASVLPAPSSYNEQFF. The CDR3 DNA reads TGTGCTAGTGTACTCCCAGCACCTAGCTCCTACAATGAGCAGTTCTTC.

CDR3 nucleotide sequence: TGCGCCAGCAGCCAAGACAGTCGGGACAGCTACAATGAGCAGTTCTTC. This sequence encodes CASSQDSRDSYNEQFF. The J gene is TRBJ2-1, the V gene TRBV4-1; 7 nucleotides match TRBD1. Germline trimming cut 0 bases from V and 3 bases from J; bases unmatched to any gene: 5. Germline CDR1 is MGHRA and CDR2 is YSYEKL. The CDR3 is 16 residues long.

This rearrangement joins TRBV27 to TRBJ1-5; tentative D call: TRBD1 (5 bases). Trimming took 6 bases from V and 3 from J, leaving 21 bases between them. The CDR3 has 17 residues. The V gene's germline CDR1 is MNHEY and CDR2 SMNVEV (reference sequence). CDR3 DNA: TGTGCCAGCAGCAAGACAGCTCACAACCTTGACAATCAGCCCCAGCATTTT. It encodes CASSKTAHNLDNQPQHF.

This sequence joins TRBV12-5 and TRBJ2-1, with 9 nucleotides matching TRBD1. The CDR3 totals 14 residues. The germline V gene encodes CDR1 LGHNT and CDR2 FRNRAP. The V gene end was trimmed by 2 bases and the J gene end by 13 bases; junction bases not matched to a gene: 9. CDR3 sequence reads: CASGLMGQGRSQFF. In DNA form, the CDR3 reads TGTGCTAGTGGTTTGATGGGACAGGGAAGGTCACAGTTCTTC.

The chain employs TRBV27 and TRBJ1-1; weak D call: TRBD1 (6 bases). Germline CDR1 is MNHEY and CDR2 is SMNVEV (reference sequence). V lost 9 bases to trimming and J lost 1 base, with 12 bases between them. CDR3 length equals 13 residues. For the CDR3, the DNA is TGTGCCAGTGCAGGGGCGGCGAACACTGAAGCTTTCTTT. Its protein is CASAGAANTEAFF.